These T cell receptor beta chains were read from a single sample in a study of control samples from healthy donors and cancer patients. Profiled with immunoSEQ multiplex PCR; TCRdb holds only in-frame clones, not every one. Of about 70,000 clones listed, 80% to 90% are singletons. Sequencing was done on a sample of PBMCs. The receptors derive from a woman in her forties or fifties with head and neck cancer. Each CDR3 is given with its conserved first and last residue. The D gene is left open where the match is weak. Expanded clones get a size class; other rows say once, few or many, or leave the size out.

D gene,V gene,CDR3 length,clone size,J gene,CDR3 protein,CDR3 DNA
-,TRBV5-1,14,-,TRBJ1-1,CASSLELPGSEAFF,TGCGCCAGCAGCTTGGAACTCCCTGGGAGTGAAGCTTTCTTT
TRBD1,TRBV25-1,18,-,TRBJ1-5,CASSDLGQGLASNQPQHF,TGTGCCAGCAGTGATCTGGGACAGGGGTTAGCTAGTAATCAGCCCCAGCATTTT
-,TRBV4-1,16,-,TRBJ1-2,CASSQDRQSGGYGYTF,TGCGCCAGCAGCCAAGATCGGCAGTCTGGTGGCTATGGCTACACCTTC
TRBD2,TRBV5-1,18,-,TRBJ2-3,CASSLGAGTRFSTDTQYF,TGCGCCAGCAGCTTGGGGGCCGGGACTAGGTTTAGCACAGATACGCAGTATTTT
-,TRBV12-3/TRBV12-4,13,-,TRBJ2-3,CASRPSVVRTQYF,TGTGCCAGCAGACCCTCCGTAGTGCGTACGCAGTATTTT
TRBD2,TRBV5-6,15,-,TRBJ2-5,CASSALAGGQETQYF,TGTGCCAGCAGCGCCCTAGCGGGGGGCCAAGAGACCCAGTACTTC
TRBD2,TRBV3-1/TRBV3-2,18,-,TRBJ2-1,CASSQELGGTSGANEQFF,TGTGCCAGCAGCCAAGAATTAGGAGGGACTAGCGGGGCTAATGAGCAGTTCTTC
-,TRBV19,15,-,TRBJ2-7,CASSTAAGMAYEQYF,TGTGCCAGTAGTACTGCGGCAGGAATGGCCTACGAGCAGTACTTC
-,TRBV11-2,14,-,TRBJ1-2,CASSLDRQSQGYTF,TGTGCCAGCAGCTTAGATCGGCAGAGCCAGGGCTACACCTTC
TRBD2,TRBV7-3,16,-,TRBJ2-3,CASSLGLAGDTDTQYF,TGTGCCAGCAGCCTTGGACTAGCGGGGGACACAGATACGCAGTATTTT
TRBD2,TRBV5-5,16,-,TRBJ2-3,CASSLMRGALTDTQYF,TGTGCCAGCAGCTTGATGCGGGGGGCCCTCACAGATACGCAGTATTTT
TRBD1,TRBV10-3,13,-,TRBJ1-2,CAISADRDYGYTF,TGTGCCATCAGTGCTGACAGGGACTATGGCTACACCTTC
TRBD1,TRBV28,13,-,TRBJ1-4,CASSSGTDEKLFF,TGTGCCAGCAGTTCCGGGACAGATGAAAAACTGTTTTTT
TRBD1,TRBV13,16,-,TRBJ2-2,CASSLGTGVVTGELFF,TGTGCCAGCAGCCTTGGGACAGGGGTCGTTACCGGGGAGCTGTTTTTT
-,TRBV27,14,-,TRBJ1-5,CASSLQVSNQPQHF,TGTGCCAGCAGCCTACAGGTTAGCAATCAGCCCCAGCATTTT
-,TRBV6-2/TRBV6-3,14,-,TRBJ1-4,CASSSRVQNEKLFF,TGTGCCAGCAGTTCCCGGGTCCAAAATGAAAAACTGTTTTTT
TRBD1,TRBV30,13,-,TRBJ2-3,CAWMAGGADTQYF,TGTGCCTGGATGGCAGGGGGCGCAGATACGCAGTATTTT
-,TRBV13,14,-,TRBJ1-1,CASSPRGMNTEAFF,TGTGCCAGCAGCCCAAGAGGGATGAACACTGAAGCTTTCTTT
TRBD1,TRBV30,17,-,TRBJ2-7,CAWSRISGTGLAYEQYF,TGTGCCTGGAGCCGAATCTCCGGGACAGGGCTTGCCTACGAGCAGTACTTC
-,TRBV3-1/TRBV3-2,13,-,TRBJ2-3,CASSHGGTDTQYF,TGTGCCAGCAGCCACGGGGGCACAGATACGCAGTATTTT
TRBD1,TRBV5-1,15,few,TRBJ1-5,CASSPGTAGNQPQHF,TGCGCCAGCAGCCCCGGGACAGCCGGCAATCAGCCCCAGCATTTT
-,TRBV5-1,14,-,TRBJ2-7,CASSVTGTPYEQYF,TGCGCCAGCAGCGTAACCGGGACACCCTACGAGCAGTACTTC
-,TRBV10-3,13,few,TRBJ2-1,CAISVDLYNEQFF,TGTGCCATCAGTGTCGACCTGTACAATGAGCAGTTCTTC
-,TRBV30,12,-,TRBJ2-7,CAWWRPPGEQYF,TGTGCCTGGTGGCGCCCGCCGGGTGAGCAGTACTTC